This record covers a single T cell receptor beta chain. The data derive from a study of blood T cell repertoires in COVID-19. Study as a whole: T cells, B-cell-depleted T cells, or PBMCs provided the cDNA or gDNA that served as material.

This CDR3 has 13 amino acids. Germline values: CDR1 SGHDT, CDR2 YYEEEE. J was trimmed by 5 bases and V by 4 bases; bases with no gene match: 3. In the original workflow: Reference gene primer amplification in the assay estimated nucleated cell counts. Clones were sequenced by immunoSEQ multiplex PCR, and TCRdb holds only the in-frame ones, with some missing. The DNA gave D and trimming, while V, J and clone size come from that table. The sample holds more than 75,000 clones; just over 85% are singletons and the top ten take around 4.8%. The V and J genes are TRBV5-6 and TRBJ2-1; TRBD2 aligns across 7 bases. The TCR comes from a woman aged 80 or older with acute or convalescent COVID-19. Specimen: peripheral blood. The CDR3 sequence: CASSRDYNNEQFF. Written as DNA, the CDR3 is TGTGCCAGCAGCAGGGACTATAACAATGAGCAGTTCTTC.